This is a list of T cell receptor beta chains from one sample in a study of blood T cells in healthy people across ages. TCRdb processed the 5' RACE reads anew with MiXCR; each CDR3 protein has one entry. The sample lists 1.5 million to 2 million distinct CDR3 sequences, 28% occurring once. Sequencing was carried out using blood. The receptors were sampled from a woman aged 25 to 39 in good health. The CDR3 runs from the conserved cysteine through the conserved F or W. A D gene is named only where the DNA matches it firmly. Not all rows give a size; the values are once, few, many and, for expanded clones, a class.

>.|TRBV5-1|TRBJ2-3|TRBD2
TGCGCCAGCAGCTCCAGCGGGGGTAGCAAAGATACGCAGTATTTT
CASSSSGGSKDTQYF
>few|TRBV7-2|TRBJ1-4|.
TGTGCCAGCAGCTTAGATCCGGCCACCGAAAAACTGTTTTTT
CASSLDPATEKLFF
>many|TRBV2|TRBJ2-1|TRBD2
TGTGCCAGCAGCAGGGCTAGCGGGGGCTACAATGAGCAGTTCTTC
CASSRASGGYNEQFF
>.|TRBV4-3|TRBJ2-1|.
TGCGCCAGCAGCCAAGGAGTCGTAACGGGGCAGTTCTTC
CASSQGVVTGQFF
>few|TRBV24-1|TRBJ2-1|.
TGTGCCACCAGTGACACTCCGGGGCAGGGGAACAACAATGAGCAGTTCTTC
CATSDTPGQGNNNEQFF
>many|TRBV7-9|TRBJ2-7|TRBD1
TGTGCCAGCAGCTCCACCCGGGACAGGGGGCTTGAGCAGTACTTC
CASSSTRDRGLEQYF
>many|TRBV7-2|TRBJ2-7|TRBD2
TGTGCCAGCAGCCCTCCGGGACTAGCTATTTACGAGCAGTACTTC
CASSPPGLAIYEQYF
>many|TRBV7-9|TRBJ2-7|.
TGTGCCAGCAGCTCGAAGGGAACAATTTACGAGCAGTACTTC
CASSSKGTIYEQYF
>few|TRBV7-6|TRBJ2-1|.
TGTGCCAGCAGCTTCGCTCAGGCTAGCACCTACAATGAGCAGTTCTTC
CASSFAQASTYNEQFF
>few|TRBV7-9|TRBJ2-3|.
TGTGCCAGCAGCTTCGGCAGTTACACAGATACGCAGTATTTT
CASSFGSYTDTQYF
>.|TRBV18|TRBJ2-4|TRBD2
TGTGCCAGCTCACCCCTCCTAGCGGGCCTAAATCAAAACATTCAGTACTTT
CASSPLLAGLNQNIQYF
>few|TRBV6-2/TRBV6-3|TRBJ2-1|.
TGTGCCATACAATCCCACAATGAGCAGTTCTTC
CAIQSHNEQFF
>.|TRBV5-1|TRBJ2-2|TRBD1
TGCGCCAGCAGACACCCCAAATCCACAGGGGGAAGCACCGGGGAGCTGTTTTTT
CASRHPKSTGGSTGELFF
>.|TRBV11-2|TRBJ2-5|TRBD1
TGTGCCAGCAGCTTGACAGGGACAGTCGAGGAGGCCCAGTACTTC
CASSLTGTVEEAQYF
>.|TRBV27|TRBJ2-7|.
TGTGCCAGCAGCTCGGGGGACAGAACCTACGAGCAGTACTTC
CASSSGDRTYEQYF
>.|TRBV5-5|TRBJ2-7|.
TGTGCCAGCAGCTATGAGGAACCCCCCTACGAGCAGTACTTC
CASSYEEPPYEQYF
>few|TRBV2|TRBJ2-7|TRBD1
TGTGCCAGAAAAACAGGGGGCCCTTCCTACGAGCAGTACTTC
CARKTGGPSYEQYF
>few|TRBV5-1|TRBJ2-5|TRBD2
TGCGCCAGCAGCTTGGAGCCAGCGGGGGAAGAGACCCAGTACTTC
CASSLEPAGEETQYF
>.|TRBV28|TRBJ2-5|.
TGTGCCAGCAGTGGCTCGGGACGGACTGTCGCCGAGAGAGGGTACTTC
CASSGSGRTVAERGYF
>.|TRBV14|TRBJ1-2|TRBD1
TGTGCCAGCAGCGTCCGGGACAGTGCCGACTATGGCTACACCTTC
CASSVRDSADYGYTF
>.|TRBV27|TRBJ1-1|.
TGTGCCAGCCAGACTGGGGGCCGGGGTGAAGCTTTCTTT
CASQTGGRGEAFF
>.|TRBV7-9|TRBJ2-7|TRBD1
TGTGCCATCGAAACCGGGACAGGGCCCTACGAGCAGTACTTC
CAIETGTGPYEQYF
>few|TRBV4-1|TRBJ1-1|.
TGCGCCAGCAGCCAAGAACCCACCCTTGAAGCTTTCTTT
CASSQEPTLEAFF
>many|TRBV5-1|TRBJ2-5|.
TGCGCCAGCAGCTTCGGACAGAACAACCAAGAGACCCAGTACTTC
CASSFGQNNQETQYF
>.|TRBV10-3|TRBJ1-3|.
TGTGCCATCAGTGAGTCGGGAAAGAACACCATATATTTT
CAISESGKNTIYF
>many|TRBV27|TRBJ2-7|.
TGTGCCAGCAGCCTGTGGGGGAAGGACTACGAGCAGTACTTC
CASSLWGKDYEQYF
>many|TRBV6-5|TRBJ2-7|TRBD1
TGTGCCAGCAGTCTGGGACAGCTATACGAGCAGTACTTC
CASSLGQLYEQYF
>many|TRBV7-6|TRBJ1-1|.
TGTGCCAGCAGCTTAGCTCCTGGCACACCCACTGAAGCTTTCTTT
CASSLAPGTPTEAFF
>.|TRBV5-6|TRBJ2-7|TRBD2
TGTGCCAGCAGCGGGCTGCGGGAGGCCTACGAGCAGTACTTC
CASSGLREAYEQYF
>many|TRBV6-6|TRBJ2-1|TRBD2
TGTGCCAGCAGTTACGGGCTAGCGGACGCCTACAATGAGCAGTTCTTC
CASSYGLADAYNEQFF
>.|TRBV9|TRBJ2-2|.
TGTGCCAGCAGCGCAGGCCCGTACACCGGGGAGCTGTTTTTT
CASSAGPYTGELFF
>few|TRBV28|TRBJ2-5|TRBD2
TGTGCCACCGATTTAGCGGGGGGGCCAGAGACCCAGTACTTC
CATDLAGGPETQYF
>few|TRBV28|TRBJ1-3|.
TGTGCCAGCAGTTTACGCCAGGGCACTGGAAACACCATATATTTT
CASSLRQGTGNTIYF
>few|TRBV12-3/TRBV12-4|TRBJ2-1|.
TGTGCCAGCAGTTTCCCCTTAGCGCGAGCTTCCAATGAGCAGTTCTTC
CASSFPLARASNEQFF
>.|TRBV18|TRBJ1-6|.
TGTGCCAGCTCACCGGGACGGCCGAATTCACCCCCCCACTTT
CASSPGRPNSPPHF
>once|TRBV11-2|TRBJ2-3|TRBD2
TGTGCCAGCAGCTTAGGGGTCTTTGCGGGGGGCACAGATACGCAGTATTTT
CASSLGVFAGGTDTQYF
>.|TRBV2|TRBJ2-1|TRBD2
TGTGCCAGCAGTGTCGGACTAGTAAATGAGCAGTTCTTC
CASSVGLVNEQFF
>few|TRBV7-9|TRBJ2-7|TRBD1
TGTGCCAGCAGCGTAACAGGGGGCGGATTTCACGAGCAGTACTTC
CASSVTGGGFHEQYF
>.|TRBV9|TRBJ1-3|.
TGTGCCAGCGGCGCTACAGGGGGAAACACCATATATTTT
CASGATGGNTIYF
>many|TRBV29-1|TRBJ2-5|.
TGCAGCGTTGAGACAGCGAGCACCCAGTACTTC
CSVETASTQYF
>.|TRBV12-3/TRBV12-4|TRBJ2-1|.
TGTGCCAGCAGTGTCTGGCGAGGCGACAATGAGCAGTTCTTC
CASSVWRGDNEQFF
>few|TRBV5-4|TRBJ1-1|.
TGTGCCAGCAACCTACCCGGCACTGAAGCTTTCTTT
CASNLPGTEAFF
>.|TRBV7-9|TRBJ1-1|TRBD1
TGTGCCAGCAGCCAGGACAGGATGAACACTGAAGCTTTCTTT
CASSQDRMNTEAFF
>.|TRBV27|TRBJ2-3|.
TGTGCCAGCAGTTTGCAGGCCCGGGGAGATACGCAGTATTTT
CASSLQARGDTQYF
>few|TRBV20-1|TRBJ2-7|.
TGCAGTGCTCGAGGTCAGGGACTCGGCTACGAGCAGTACTTC
CSARGQGLGYEQYF
>many|TRBV7-2|TRBJ1-2|.
TGTGCCAGCGGGGACCCTAACTATGGCTACACCTTC
CASGDPNYGYTF
>.|TRBV20-1|TRBJ1-1|TRBD1
TGCAGTGCTCCGGACAGGACAGAAGCTTTCTTT
CSAPDRTEAFF
>few|TRBV12-3/TRBV12-4|TRBJ1-5|.
TGTGCCGGCACCCAGGGCAGGCAGCCCCAGCATTTT
CAGTQGRQPQHF